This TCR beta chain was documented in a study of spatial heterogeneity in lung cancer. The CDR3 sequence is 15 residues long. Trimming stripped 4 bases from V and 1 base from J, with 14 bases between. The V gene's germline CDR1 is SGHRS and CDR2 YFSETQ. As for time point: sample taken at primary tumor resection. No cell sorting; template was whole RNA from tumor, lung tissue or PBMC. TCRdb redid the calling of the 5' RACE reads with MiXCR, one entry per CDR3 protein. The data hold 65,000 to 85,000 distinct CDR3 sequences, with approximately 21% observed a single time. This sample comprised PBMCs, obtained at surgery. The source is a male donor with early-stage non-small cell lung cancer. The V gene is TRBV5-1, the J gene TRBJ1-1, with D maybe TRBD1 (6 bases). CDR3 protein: CASSIETGGNTEAFF. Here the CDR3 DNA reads TGCGCCAGCAGCATAGAGACAGGAGGGAACACTGAAGCTTTCTTT.